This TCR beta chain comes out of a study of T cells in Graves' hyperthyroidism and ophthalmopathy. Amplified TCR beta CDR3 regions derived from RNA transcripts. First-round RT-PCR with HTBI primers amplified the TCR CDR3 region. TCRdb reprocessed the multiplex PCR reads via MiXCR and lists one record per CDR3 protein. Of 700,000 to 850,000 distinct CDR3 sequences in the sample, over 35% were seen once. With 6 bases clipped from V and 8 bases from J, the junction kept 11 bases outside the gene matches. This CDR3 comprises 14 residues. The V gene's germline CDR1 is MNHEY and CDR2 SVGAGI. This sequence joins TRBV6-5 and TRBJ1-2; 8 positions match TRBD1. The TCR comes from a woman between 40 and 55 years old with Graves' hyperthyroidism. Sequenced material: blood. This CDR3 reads CASSQVQDREGYTF. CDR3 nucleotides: TGTGCCAGCAGCCAAGTACAGGACAGGGAAGGCTACACCTTC.